This T cell receptor beta chain emerged from a study of Ad26.COV2.S vaccination and SARS-CoV-2 variants. Regarding treatment: around 19 received Ad26.COV2.S at low or high dose, single or two shots; 5 received placebo; per-sample allocation not given. Collection of the samples took place on day 63 after the first injection of vaccine or placebo. This person who donated was an adult of 18-55 years in Boston. Clones were read by immunoSEQ multiplex PCR, and TCRdb kept only the in-frame ones, dropping some. The data show 380,000 or so clones, with under 90% seen just once and around 7.3% held by the top ten. The CDR3 has 17 residues. Germline values: CDR1 SQVTM, CDR2 ANQGSEA. V gave up 7 bases and J gave up 0 bases; unmatched junction bases: 6.

The chain couples TRBV29-1 to TRBJ2-1; 16 nucleotides match TRBD2. The TCR sequence derives from a person aged 18-60 years who received the Ad26.COV2.S COVID-19 vaccine or a placebo. Sequences were derived from peripheral blood, sampled in a trial of Ad26.COV2.S vaccine versus placebo. The CDR3 sequence: CSGAGLAGGSSYNEQFF. CDR3 DNA sequence: TGCAGCGGAGCGGGACTAGCGGGGGGGAGCTCCTACAATGAGCAGTTCTTC.